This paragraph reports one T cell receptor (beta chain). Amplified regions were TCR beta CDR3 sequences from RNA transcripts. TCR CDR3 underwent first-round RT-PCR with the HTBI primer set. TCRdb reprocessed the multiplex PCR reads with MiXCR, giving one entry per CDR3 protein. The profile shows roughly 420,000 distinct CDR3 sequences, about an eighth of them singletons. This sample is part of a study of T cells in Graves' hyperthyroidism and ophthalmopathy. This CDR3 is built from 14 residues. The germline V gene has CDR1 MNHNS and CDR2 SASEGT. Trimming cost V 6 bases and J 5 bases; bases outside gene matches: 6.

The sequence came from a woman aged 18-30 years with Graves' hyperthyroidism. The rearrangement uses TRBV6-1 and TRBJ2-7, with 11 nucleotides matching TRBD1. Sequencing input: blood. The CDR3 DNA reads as TGTGCCAGCAGCGCGGACAGGGGGCCCAACGAGCAGTACTTC. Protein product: CASSADRGPNEQYF.